These 17 T cell receptor beta chains were sequenced from one sample in a study of blood T cell repertoires in COVID-19. Libraries were prepared by immunoSEQ multiplex PCR; TCRdb keeps only in-frame clonotypes and omits some of them. The sample holds 200,000 to 300,000 clones, about 87% seen once. Sequences were obtained from peripheral blood. These receptors all come from a man aged 60 to 75 who had recovered from COVID-19.

V gene TRBV2 combines with J gene TRBJ1-3; tentative D call: TRBD1 (5 bases). The germline V gene has CDR1 SNHLY and CDR2 FYNNEI. The ends were cut back, 2 bases at V and 0 bases at J, with 11 bases in the middle. This CDR3 region has 16 residues. CDR3 in amino acids: CASSEYQGTSGNTIYF. The DNA of the CDR3 is TGTGCCAGCAGTGAATACCAGGGAACCTCTGGAAACACCATATATTTT.

This clone occurred a few times. The chain has TRBV5-1 and TRBJ1-1; 11 bases are shared with TRBD1. Per germline, CDR1 SGHRS and CDR2 YFSETQ. The CDR3 is 18 amino acids. The V and J ends lost 3 bases and 0 bases, in that order; junction bases with no gene match: 10. CDR3 in amino acids: CASSSNPGQGAVNTEAFF. In DNA form, the CDR3 reads TGCGCCAGCAGCTCCAACCCCGGACAGGGGGCGGTGAACACTGAAGCTTTCTTT.

The CDR3 sequence is CASSYVVPGSQPQHF. Written as DNA, the CDR3 is TGTGCCAGCAGTTACGTTGTCCCGGGAAGTCAGCCCCAGCATTTT. The chain has TRBV6-2 or TRBV6-3 and TRBJ1-5; D gene uncertain. This CDR3 is 15 amino acids long. The V end was cut by 2 bases, the J end by 6 bases, with 14 bases between. Germline lookup yields CDR1 MNHEY and CDR2 SVGEGT.

The chain carries TRBV18 and TRBJ2-7, with D maybe TRBD1 (7 bases). Germline lookup yields CDR1 KGHSH and CDR2 LQKENI. Trimming took 3 bases from V and 6 from J, leaving 15 bases between them. This CDR3 comprises 14 residues. The CDR3 protein is CASSPEGARGEQYF. The CDR3 nucleotides are TGTGCCAGCTCACCGGAGGGGGCGCGAGGCGAGCAGTACTTC.

The rearrangement joins TRBV5-1 to TRBJ2-1, with 11 bases identical to TRBD1. Germline V CDR1 and CDR2: SGHRS, YFSETQ. The CDR3 is 15 residues long. With 4 bases clipped from V and 7 bases from J, the junction kept 7 bases outside the gene matches. CDR3 sequence reads: CASSPGQGAFNEQFF. The CDR3 DNA reads as TGCGCCAGCAGCCCTGGACAGGGGGCGTTTAATGAGCAGTTCTTC.

The J gene is TRBJ1-6, the V gene TRBV19, with 11 nucleotides matching TRBD1. V was clipped by 1 base and J by 9 bases; unmatched bases: 2. The CDR3 has 15 residues. Germline CDR1 LNHDA, CDR2 SQIVND (reference sequence). The CDR3 loop reads CASSIGTGGSSPLHF. The CDR3, as DNA: TGTGCCAGTAGTATAGGGACAGGGGGCAGTTCACCCCTCCACTTT.

The V gene is TRBV11-1, the J gene TRBJ2-2; 10 nucleotides line up with TRBD1. V shed 5 bases, J shed 5 bases, and the junction held 5 bases outside the gene matches. Germline V gene data show CDR1 as SGHAT and CDR2 as FQDESV (reference sequence). This CDR3 region has 15 residues. The CDR3 nucleotides read TGTGCCAGCAGCCCAGGGACAGGGGTGACCGGGGAGCTGTTTTTT. The encoded protein is CASSPGTGVTGELFF.

V gene TRBV19 combines with J gene TRBJ2-7; a possible D gene is TRBD2 (6 bases). The CDR3 has 15 residues. The germline V and J ends were trimmed by 3 bases and 0 bases, with 12 bases remaining between them. Germline V gene lookup returns CDR1 LNHDA and CDR2 SQIVND (reference sequence). The CDR3 nucleotides read TGTGCCAGTAGTATTAAAGACGGGAGCTCCTACGAGCAGTACTTC. It specifies CASSIKDGSSYEQYF.

The chain employs TRBV9 and TRBJ2-6; 7 positions match TRBD1. Trimming at V came to 4 bases and at J to 4 bases, leaving 8 bases not matched to a gene. The CDR3 is 16 amino acids. The germline CDR1 and CDR2 sequences are SGDLS and YYNGEE. The CDR3 bases are TGTGCCAGCAGCCTCTTTGACAGGGCCGGGGCCAACGTCCTGACTTTC. It specifies CASSLFDRAGANVLTF.

V is TRBV9 and J is TRBJ1-2; weak D call: TRBD1 (6 bases). The CDR3 loop spans 16 amino acids. Trimming shortened V by 1 base and J by 4 bases, and 17 bases separated the two germline ends. Per germline, CDR1 SGDLS and CDR2 YYNGEE. CDR3 sequence reads: CASSVLDQGTLYGYTF. The CDR3, as DNA: TGTGCCAGCAGCGTATTGGACCAGGGGACCCTCTATGGCTACACCTTC.

V usage is TRBV3-1 (or the pseudogene TRBV3-2) and J usage is TRBJ2-1; D gene ambiguous. The CDR3 spans 14 residues. In germline, CDR1 is LGHDT, CDR2 YNNKEL (reference sequence). Trimming removed 1 base from V and 0 bases from J, with 4 bases in between. CDR3 sequence (DNA): TGTGCCAGCAGCCAAGGGAGCTCCTACAATGAGCAGTTCTTC. Its protein is CASSQGSSYNEQFF.

The V gene is TRBV30, the J gene TRBJ2-1; tentative D call: TRBD1 (5 bases). The CDR3 consists of 12 residues. V was trimmed by 2 bases and J by 10 bases, leaving 12 bases between them. Germline values: CDR1 GTSNPN, CDR2 SVGIG (reference sequence). The CDR3 DNA reads as TGTGCCTGGAGTCCCCACAGGAGAGAGCAGTTCTTC. Translated, it gives CAWSPHRREQFF. The full variable domain, its missing parts supplied by reference TRBV30 and TRBJ2-1, is SQTIHQWPATLVQPVGSPLSLECTVEGTSNPNLYWYRQAAGRGLQLLFYSVGIGQISSEVPQNLSASRPQDRQFILSSKKLLLSDSGFYLCAWSPHRREQFFGPGTRLTVL.

This clone was detected a few times. Germline and junction disagree at one end, which may indicate a read error. The chain has TRBV6-5 and TRBJ1-1, with D possibly TRBD1 on 6 matching bases. CDR1 MNHEY and CDR2 SVGAGI come from the germline V gene. This CDR3 comprises 15 residues. The CDR3 is CASSPIRKTGKAVVF. The CDR3 DNA reads as TGTGCCAGCAGTCCCATCCGGAAGACAGGAAAGGCCGTGGTCTTT.

CDR3 loop: CASSGGQYYEQYF. The CDR3 nucleotides are TGTGCCAGCTCAGGGGGACAGTACTACGAGCAGTACTTC. The rearrangement uses TRBV18 and TRBJ2-7; TRBD1 matches 7 bases. After removal of 5 bases from V and 3 bases from J, the junction contained 4 bases not matched to a gene. Germline V gene lookup returns CDR1 KGHSH and CDR2 LQKENI. This CDR3 is built from 13 residues. Full variable domain (outside the CDR3, taken from reference TRBV18 and TRBJ2-7): NAGVMQNPRHLVRRRGQEARLRCSPMKGHSHVYWYRQLPEEGLKFMVYLQKENIIDESGMPKERFSAEFPKEGPSILRIQQVVRGDSAAYFCASSGGQYYEQYFGPGTRLTVT.

This clone turned up a few times. V usage is TRBV14 and J usage is TRBJ2-6, with TRBD1 matching 9 bases. The CDR3 runs 18 residues. With V trimmed by 3 bases and J by 2 bases, 8 bases remained unmatched. CDR1 and CDR2 (germline): SGHDN, FVKESK. The CDR3 sequence: CASSHPSQGAAGANVLTF. CDR3 nucleotide sequence: TGTGCCAGCAGCCACCCTTCACAGGGGGCGGCTGGGGCCAACGTCCTGACTTTC.

The CDR3 protein is CASSEDRARQGTEAFF. Written as DNA, the CDR3 is TGTGCCAGCAGTGAAGACAGGGCCCGGCAGGGCACTGAAGCTTTCTTT. The chain uses TRBV6-1 and TRBJ1-1; a possible D gene is TRBD1 (6 bases). Germline CDR1 MNHNS, CDR2 SASEGT. There are 16 residues in the CDR3. V gave up 1 base and J gave up 4 bases, with 16 bases separating them.

The chain's CDR3 is CASSPGGARGYTF. DNA for the CDR3: TGCGCCAGCAGCCCCGGAGGGGCCCGAGGCTACACCTTC. The chain carries TRBV5-1 and TRBJ1-2; D might be TRBD1 (5 bases). The CDR3 has 13 amino acids. V shed 4 bases and J shed 8 bases, with 15 bases lying between them. Germline V gene sequence: CDR1 SGHRS, CDR2 YFSETQ.